This TCR beta chain was captured by sequencing in a study of response to subunit inactivated influenza vaccine. J was trimmed by 1 base and V by 3 bases; bases with no gene match: 6. This CDR3 region has 17 residues. The germline V gene encodes CDR1 SGDLS and CDR2 YYNGEE. In TCRdb, the RT-PCR reads were re-called with MiXCR into one record per CDR3 protein. The table records about 540,000 distinct CDR3 sequences, 20% to 25% of them present only once. Another study also made use of these data, one on T cells expressing NK-cell markers. That publication notes: cDNA encoding TCR beta was synthesized via 5'RACE template switching incorporating UMIs.

Sequencing was performed on CD4+ T cells sorted from PBMCs, taken about 11 days after vaccination. The chain joins TRBV9 to TRBJ2-3; 12 bases fit TRBD2. The receptor comes from a man over 45 who received an inactivated influenza vaccine. For the CDR3, the DNA is TGTGCCAGCAGCGAGGGGTGGACTAGCGGGGGCACAGATACGCAGTATTTT. As protein: CASSEGWTSGGTDTQYF.